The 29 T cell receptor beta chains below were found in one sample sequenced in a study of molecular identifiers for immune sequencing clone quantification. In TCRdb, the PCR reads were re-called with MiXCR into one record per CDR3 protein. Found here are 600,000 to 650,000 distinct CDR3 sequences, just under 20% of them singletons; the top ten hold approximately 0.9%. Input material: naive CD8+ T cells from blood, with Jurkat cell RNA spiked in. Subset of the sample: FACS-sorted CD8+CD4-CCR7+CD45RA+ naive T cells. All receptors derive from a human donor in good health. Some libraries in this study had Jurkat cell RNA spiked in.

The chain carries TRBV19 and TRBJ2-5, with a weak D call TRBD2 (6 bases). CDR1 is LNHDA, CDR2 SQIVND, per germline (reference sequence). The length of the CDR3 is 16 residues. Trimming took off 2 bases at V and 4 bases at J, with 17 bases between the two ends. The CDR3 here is CASSIKGREEGETQYF. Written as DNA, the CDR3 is TGTGCCAGTAGTATAAAGGGCAGGGAGGAGGGAGAGACCCAGTACTTC.

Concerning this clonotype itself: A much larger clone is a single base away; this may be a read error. CDR3 loop: CASSIGRQALETEAFF. As DNA, the CDR3 is TGTGCCAGTAGTATAGGCCGCCAAGCCCTGGAGACTGAAGCTTTCTTT. This chain joins TRBV19 and TRBJ1-1; D is uncertain. The CDR3 length is 16 residues. Trimming removed 1 base from V and 5 bases from J, with 17 bases in between. The germline V gene has CDR1 LNHDA and CDR2 SQIVND (reference sequence).

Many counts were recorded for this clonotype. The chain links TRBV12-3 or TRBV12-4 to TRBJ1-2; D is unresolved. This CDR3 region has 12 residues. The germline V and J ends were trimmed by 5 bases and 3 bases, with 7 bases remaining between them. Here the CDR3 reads CASSLGYYGYTF. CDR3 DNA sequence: TGTGCCAGCAGTCTGGGTTACTATGGCTACACCTTC.

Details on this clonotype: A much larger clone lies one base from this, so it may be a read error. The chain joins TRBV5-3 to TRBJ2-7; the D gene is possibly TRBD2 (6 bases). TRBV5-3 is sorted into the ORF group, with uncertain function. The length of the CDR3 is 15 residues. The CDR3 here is CASSLRGGRSDEQYF. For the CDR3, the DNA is TGTGCCAGCAGCTTGCGGGGCGGTCGGTCCGACGAGCAGTACTTC.

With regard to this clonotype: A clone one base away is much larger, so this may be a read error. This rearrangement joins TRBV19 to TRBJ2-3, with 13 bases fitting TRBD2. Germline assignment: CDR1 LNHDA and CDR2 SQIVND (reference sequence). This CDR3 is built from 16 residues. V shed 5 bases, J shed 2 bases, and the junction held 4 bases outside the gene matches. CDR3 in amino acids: CASSAGLAGATDTQYF. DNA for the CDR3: TGTGCCAGTAGTGCTGGACTAGCGGGGGCCACAGATACGCAGTATTTT.

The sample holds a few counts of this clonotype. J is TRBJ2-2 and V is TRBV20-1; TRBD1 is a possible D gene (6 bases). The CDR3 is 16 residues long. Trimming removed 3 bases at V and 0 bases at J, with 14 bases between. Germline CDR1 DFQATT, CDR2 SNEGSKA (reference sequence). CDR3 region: CSARTYRDTNTGELFF. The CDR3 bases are TGCAGTGCTAGGACCTACCGGGACACGAACACCGGGGAGCTGTTTTTT.

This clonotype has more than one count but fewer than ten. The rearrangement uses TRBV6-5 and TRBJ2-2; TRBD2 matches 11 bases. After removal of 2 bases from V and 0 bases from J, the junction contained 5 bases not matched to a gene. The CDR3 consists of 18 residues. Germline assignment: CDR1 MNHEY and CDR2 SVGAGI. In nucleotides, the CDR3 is TGTGCCAGCAGTTACGTTACTAGCGGGGGCCCGAACACCGGGGAGCTGTTTTTT. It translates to CASSYVTSGGPNTGELFF.

The CDR3 loop reads CASRYETGNHEQYF. The CDR3 nucleotides read TGTGCCAGCAGGTACGAAACAGGGAACCACGAGCAGTACTTC. The chain recombines TRBV11-2 with TRBJ2-7; a possible D gene is TRBD1 (6 bases). The CDR3 sequence is 14 residues long. The germline CDR1 and CDR2 sequences are SGHAT and FQNNGV. The ends were cut back, 6 bases at V and 5 bases at J, with 17 bases in the middle.

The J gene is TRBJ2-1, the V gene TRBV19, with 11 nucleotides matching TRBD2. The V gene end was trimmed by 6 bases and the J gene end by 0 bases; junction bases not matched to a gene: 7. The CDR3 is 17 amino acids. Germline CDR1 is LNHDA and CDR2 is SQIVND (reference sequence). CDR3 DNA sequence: TGTGCCAGTAGGTCTAGCGGGGGGCCGAGCTCCTACAATGAGCAGTTCTTC. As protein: CASRSSGGPSSYNEQFF.

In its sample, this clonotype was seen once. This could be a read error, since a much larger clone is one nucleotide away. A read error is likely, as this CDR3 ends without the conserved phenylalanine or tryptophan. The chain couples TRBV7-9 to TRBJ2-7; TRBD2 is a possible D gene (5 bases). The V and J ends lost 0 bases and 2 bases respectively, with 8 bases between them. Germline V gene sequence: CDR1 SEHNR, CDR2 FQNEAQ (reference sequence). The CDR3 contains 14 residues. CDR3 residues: CASSLATKPYEQYL. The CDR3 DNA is TGTGCCAGCAGCTTAGCGACTAAGCCCTACGAGCAGTACCTC.

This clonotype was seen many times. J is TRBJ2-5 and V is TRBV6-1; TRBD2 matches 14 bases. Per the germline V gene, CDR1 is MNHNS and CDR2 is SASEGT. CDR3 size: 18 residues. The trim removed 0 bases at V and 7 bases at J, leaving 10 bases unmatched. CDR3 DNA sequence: TGTGCCAGCAGTGAAGCGCGCTCGGGACTAGCGGGAGCAGGGACCCAGTACTTC. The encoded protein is CASSEARSGLAGAGTQYF.

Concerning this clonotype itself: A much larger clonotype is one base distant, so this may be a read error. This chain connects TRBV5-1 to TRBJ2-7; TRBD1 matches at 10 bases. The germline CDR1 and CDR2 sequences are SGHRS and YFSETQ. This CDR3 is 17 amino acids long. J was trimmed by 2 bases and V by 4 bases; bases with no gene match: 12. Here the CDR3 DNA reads TGCGCCAGCAGCGGGGGGAAGACAGGGGGCCTCCCCTACGAGCAGTACTTC. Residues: CASSGGKTGGLPYEQYF.

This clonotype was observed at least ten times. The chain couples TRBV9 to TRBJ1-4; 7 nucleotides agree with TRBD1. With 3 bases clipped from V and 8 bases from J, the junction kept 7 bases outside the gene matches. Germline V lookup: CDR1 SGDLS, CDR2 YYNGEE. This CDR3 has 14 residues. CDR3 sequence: CASSATTGEEKLFF. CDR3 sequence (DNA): TGTGCCAGCAGCGCAACCACAGGGGAAGAAAAACTGTTTTTT.

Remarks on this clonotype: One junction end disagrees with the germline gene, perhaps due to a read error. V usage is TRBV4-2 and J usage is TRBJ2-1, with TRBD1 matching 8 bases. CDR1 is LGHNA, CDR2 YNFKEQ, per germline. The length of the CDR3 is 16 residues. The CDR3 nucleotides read TGTGTCAGCAGCCAAGTTGGGCAGGGGGCGTCCAATGAGCAGTTCTTC. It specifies CVSSQVGQGASNEQFF.

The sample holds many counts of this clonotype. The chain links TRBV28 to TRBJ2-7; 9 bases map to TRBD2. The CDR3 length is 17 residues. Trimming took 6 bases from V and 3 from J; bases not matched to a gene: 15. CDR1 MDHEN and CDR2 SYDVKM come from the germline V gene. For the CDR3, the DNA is TGTGCCAGCAGCCGCCCTTTGAGACTAGCGGTGCACTACGAGCAGTACTTC. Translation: CASSRPLRLAVHYEQYF.

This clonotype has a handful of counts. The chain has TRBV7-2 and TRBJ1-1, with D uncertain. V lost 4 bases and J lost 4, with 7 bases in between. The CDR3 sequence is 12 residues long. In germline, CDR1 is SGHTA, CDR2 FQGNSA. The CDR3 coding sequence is TGTGCCAGCAGCTGGCTGGGCACTGAAGCTTTCTTT. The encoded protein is CASSWLGTEAFF.

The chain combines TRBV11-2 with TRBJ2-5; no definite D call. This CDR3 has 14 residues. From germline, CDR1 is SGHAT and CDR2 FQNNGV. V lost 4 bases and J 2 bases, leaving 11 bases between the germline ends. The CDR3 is CASSSMGRQETQYF. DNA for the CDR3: TGTGCCAGCAGCTCTATGGGCAGACAAGAGACCCAGTACTTC.

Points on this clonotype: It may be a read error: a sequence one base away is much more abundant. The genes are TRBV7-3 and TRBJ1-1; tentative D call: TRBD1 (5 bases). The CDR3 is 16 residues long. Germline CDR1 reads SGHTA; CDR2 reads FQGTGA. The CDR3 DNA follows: TGTGCCAGCAGCCCTCCGTTGAGGCAGGGCGGCACTGGAGCTTTCTTT. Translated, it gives CASSPPLRQGGTGAFF.

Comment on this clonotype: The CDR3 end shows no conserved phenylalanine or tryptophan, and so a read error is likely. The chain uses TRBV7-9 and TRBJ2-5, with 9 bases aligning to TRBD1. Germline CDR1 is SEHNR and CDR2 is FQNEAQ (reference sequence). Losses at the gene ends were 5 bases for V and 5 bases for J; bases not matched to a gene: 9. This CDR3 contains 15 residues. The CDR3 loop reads CASSLLGQGSETQYL. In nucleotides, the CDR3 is TGTGCCAGCAGCCTACTGGGACAGGGAAGCGAGACCCAGTACCTC.

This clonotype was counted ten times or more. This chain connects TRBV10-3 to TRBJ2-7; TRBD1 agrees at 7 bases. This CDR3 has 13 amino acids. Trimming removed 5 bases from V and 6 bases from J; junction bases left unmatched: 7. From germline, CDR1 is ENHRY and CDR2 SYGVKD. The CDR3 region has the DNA TGTGCCATCAGTCGGTCAACAGGGGCCGAGCAGTACTTC. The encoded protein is CAISRSTGAEQYF.

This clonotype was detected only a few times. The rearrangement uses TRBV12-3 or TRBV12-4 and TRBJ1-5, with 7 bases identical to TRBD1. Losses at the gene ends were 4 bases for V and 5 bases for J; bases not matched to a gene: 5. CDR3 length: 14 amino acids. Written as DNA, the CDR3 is TGTGCCAGCAGTTCGTCAGGGGGTGATCAGCCCCAGCATTTT. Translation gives CASSSSGGDQPQHF.

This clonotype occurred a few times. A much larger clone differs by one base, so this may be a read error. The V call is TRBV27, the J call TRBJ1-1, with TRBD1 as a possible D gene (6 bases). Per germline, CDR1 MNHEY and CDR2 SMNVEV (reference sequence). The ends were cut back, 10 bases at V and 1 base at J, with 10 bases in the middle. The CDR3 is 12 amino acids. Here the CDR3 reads CATKTGNTEAFF. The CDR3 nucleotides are TGTGCCACCAAGACAGGGAACACTGAAGCTTTCTTT.

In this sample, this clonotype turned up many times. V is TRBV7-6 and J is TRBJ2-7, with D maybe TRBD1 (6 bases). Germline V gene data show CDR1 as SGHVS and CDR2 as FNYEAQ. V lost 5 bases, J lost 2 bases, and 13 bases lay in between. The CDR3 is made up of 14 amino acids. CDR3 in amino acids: CASSPVGAAYEQYF. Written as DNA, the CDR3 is TGTGCCAGCAGCCCAGTGGGGGCCGCCTACGAGCAGTACTTC.

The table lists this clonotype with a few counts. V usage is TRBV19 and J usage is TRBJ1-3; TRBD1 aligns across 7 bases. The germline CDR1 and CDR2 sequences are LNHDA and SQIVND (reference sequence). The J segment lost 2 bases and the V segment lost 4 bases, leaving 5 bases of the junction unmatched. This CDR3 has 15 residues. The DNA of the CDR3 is TGTGCCAGTAGTAACTGGGACAGCCCTGGAAACACCATATATTTT. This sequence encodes CASSNWDSPGNTIYF. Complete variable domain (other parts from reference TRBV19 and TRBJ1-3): DGGITQSPKYLFRKEGQNVTLSCEQNLNHDAMYWYRQDPGQGLRLIYYSQIVNDFQKGDIAEGYSVSREKKESFPLTVTSAQKNPTAFYLCASSNWDSPGNTIYFGEGSWLTVV.

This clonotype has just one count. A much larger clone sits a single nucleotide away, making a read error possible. CDR3 residues: CAASNRASGANVLTF. For the CDR3, the DNA is TGTGCCGCCAGCAACAGGGCGTCCGGGGCCAACGTCCTGACTTTC. V gene TRBV15 combines with J gene TRBJ2-6; D may be TRBD1 (6 bases). Looked up from germline, CDR1 is LNHNV and CDR2 is YYDKDF (reference sequence). This CDR3 has 15 residues.

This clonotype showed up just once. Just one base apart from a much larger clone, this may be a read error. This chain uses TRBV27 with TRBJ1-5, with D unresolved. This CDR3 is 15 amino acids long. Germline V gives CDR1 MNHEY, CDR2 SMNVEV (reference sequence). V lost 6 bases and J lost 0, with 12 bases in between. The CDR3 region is CASRPEQDSNQPQHF. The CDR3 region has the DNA TGTGCCAGCAGACCCGAACAAGATAGCAATCAGCCCCAGCATTTT.

DNA of the CDR3: TGTGCCAGCAGGAAACAGGGGGGGAACACTGAAGCTTTCTTT. It codes for CASRKQGGNTEAFF. This rearrangement joins TRBV28 to TRBJ1-1, with 8 bases lining up with TRBD1. The germline CDR1 and CDR2 sequences are MDHEN and SYDVKM. The V segment lost 6 bases and the J segment 1 base; nucleotides outside the gene matches: 4. The CDR3 contains 14 residues.

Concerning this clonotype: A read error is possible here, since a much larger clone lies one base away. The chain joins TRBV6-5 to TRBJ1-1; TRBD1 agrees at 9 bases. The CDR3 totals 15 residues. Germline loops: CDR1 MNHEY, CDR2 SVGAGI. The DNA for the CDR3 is TGTGCCAGCAGTTACGATGACAGGGGGAACACTGAAGCTTCCTTT. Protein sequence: CASSYDDRGNTEASF.

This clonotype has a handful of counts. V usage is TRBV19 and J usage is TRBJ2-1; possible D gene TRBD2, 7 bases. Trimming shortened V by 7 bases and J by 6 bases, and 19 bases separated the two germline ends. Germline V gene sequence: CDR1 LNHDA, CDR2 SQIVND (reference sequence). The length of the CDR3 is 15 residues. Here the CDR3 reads CASTYWGGGSNEQFF. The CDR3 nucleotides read TGTGCCAGTACCTATTGGGGAGGGGGATCCAATGAGCAGTTCTTC. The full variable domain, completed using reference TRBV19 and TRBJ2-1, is DGGITQSPKYLFRKEGQNVTLSCEQNLNHDAMYWYRQDPGQGLRLIYYSQIVNDFQKGDIAEGYSVSREKKESFPLTVTSAQKNPTAFYLCASTYWGGGSNEQFFGPGTRLTVL.